Listed below are T cell receptor beta chains from one sample, sequenced in a study of shared clonotypes between healthy human individuals. The assay was immunoSEQ multiplex PCR, and TCRdb's table has in-frame clones only and misses some. The sample carries 2 million to 2.5 million clones, approximately 94% recorded once. The specimen was naive CD4+ T cells sorted from blood. The receptors shown here come from a man aged 18-30 years in good health. The CDR3 runs from the conserved cysteine through the conserved F or W. Each record gives: clone size, J gene, CDR3 length, D gene, V gene, CDR3 DNA, CDR3 protein. A D gene is named only where the DNA matches it firmly. A row's size may be missing; if present it is once, few, many or a size class.

. TRBJ2-7 13 TRBD1 TRBV6-5 TGTGCCAGCAGGGTAACAGGGGGGTACGAGCAGTACTTC CASRVTGGYEQYF
. TRBJ2-3 15 TRBD2 TRBV6-4 TGTGCCAGCAGCGAGAGCGGGGGAGACTGGGATACGCAGTATTTT CASSESGGDWDTQYF
few TRBJ2-2 14 . TRBV9 TGTGCCAGCAGCGTAGACACGAACACCGGGGAGCTGTTTTTT CASSVDTNTGELFF
. TRBJ2-2 14 . TRBV9 TGTGCCAGCAGCGTAGGCAGGTTGACCGGGGAGCTGTTTTTT CASSVGRLTGELFF
. TRBJ2-5 16 TRBD2 TRBV15 TGTGCCACCAGCGAGAGTACTAGCGGGGGACAAGAGACCCAGTACTTC CATSESTSGGQETQYF
. TRBJ2-2 12 . TRBV7-3 TGTGCCAGCAGCTCAATACCCGGGGAGCTGTTTTTT CASSSIPGELFF
. TRBJ2-3 11 . TRBV18 TGTGCCAGCTCACCGACAGATACGCAGTATTTT CASSPTDTQYF
. TRBJ1-2 15 . TRBV9 TGTGCCAGCAGCGTAGATGAGGGCCGGGTCTATGGCTACACCTTC CASSVDEGRVYGYTF
. TRBJ1-2 15 TRBD1 TRBV11-2 TGTGCCAGCAGCTTAGAGGGGGGACAGGGAGATGGCTACACCTTC CASSLEGGQGDGYTF
. TRBJ1-1 14 TRBD1 TRBV2 TGTGCCAGCAGGATGGACAGGGGGGGCACTGAAGCTTTCTTT CASRMDRGGTEAFF
. TRBJ2-7 14 . TRBV4-3 TGCGCCAGCAGCCAAGATCGTGGTAGCTACGAGCAGTACTTC CASSQDRGSYEQYF
. TRBJ2-7 15 . TRBV9 TGTGCCAGCAGCGTTGAGCCAGATCCCTCCTACGAGCAGTACTTC CASSVEPDPSYEQYF
. TRBJ1-2 16 . TRBV10-3 TGTGCCATCAGCCCCGTCGGACAAGACGGGAACTATGGCTACACCTTC CAISPVGQDGNYGYTF
. TRBJ2-5 14 . TRBV4-1 TGCGCCGGCAGCCATAAATATCGTGAGGAGACCCAGTACTTC CAGSHKYREETQYF
. TRBJ2-6 16 TRBD1 TRBV18 TGTGCCAGCTCCCGGGACAGGATCTCTGGGGCCAACGTCCTGACTTTC CASSRDRISGANVLTF
. TRBJ2-2 14 . TRBV5-1 TGCGCCAGCGTCCAGGGGGAGGGCGCCGGGGAGCTGTTTTTT CASVQGEGAGELFF
. TRBJ2-3 13 . TRBV2 TGTGCCAGCCAATCAGATTACACAGATACGCAGTATTTT CASQSDYTDTQYF
. TRBJ2-2 14 TRBD1 TRBV5-8 TGTGCCACCTCGACAGGGACGAACACCGGGGAGCTGTTTTTT CATSTGTNTGELFF
once TRBJ2-7 15 TRBD1 TRBV11-2 TGTGCCAGCAGTTCGACGGGACAGGGGGCATACGAGCAGTACTTC CASSSTGQGAYEQYF
. TRBJ2-1 15 TRBD1 TRBV11-1 TGTGCTAGCAGCTCGACAGGGGGTCAGTGGAATGAGCAGTTCTTC CASSSTGGQWNEQFF
. TRBJ1-6 15 TRBD1 TRBV5-6 TGTGCCAGCAGCCCAGCGACAGGGGGTAATTCACCCCTCCACTTT CASSPATGGNSPLHF
once TRBJ1-1 17 . TRBV18 TGTGCCAGCTCACCACCGGATTATGGACAGATGAACACTGAAGCTTTCTTT CASSPPDYGQMNTEAFF